This T cell receptor (beta chain) is drawn from a study of blood T cell repertoires in COVID-19. Looking at the study overall: Both acute and convalescent COVID-19 samples were obtained from the United States, Italy and Spain. T cells, B-cell-depleted T cells, or PBMCs supplied cDNA or gDNA.

Per the original methods: Reference gene primer amplification yielded estimated nucleated cell counts. The repertoire was sequenced with immunoSEQ multiplex PCR; TCRdb's copy has only in-frame clones and lacks some. The V and J calls and clone size were taken over from that table, and D and trimming were inferred from the DNA. This sample has about 140,000 clones, with under 85% found just once. The CDR3 consists of 19 residues. Trimming cost V 3 bases and J 6 bases, with 28 bases left between them. Germline V gives CDR1 WNHNN, CDR2 SYGVQD (reference sequence). The TCR was taken from a human donor in a cohort sampled during active COVID-19. The rearrangement joins TRBV10-1 to TRBJ2-3, with D maybe TRBD2 (7 bases). Sequencing was carried out using peripheral blood. CDR3 sequence (DNA): TGCGCCAGCAGTGAAACCAGTGGGGGGGCGATGGTCCGTCCCGATACGCAGTATTTT. Its protein product is CASSETSGGAMVRPDTQYF.